This T cell receptor beta chain was captured by sequencing in a study of cytomegalovirus exposure and HLA in healthy donors. Study results and limitations: Roughly even sequencing depth across donors was the assumption behind the presence/absence analyses. Within a later analysis, the majority of CMV-associated TCR beta chains appeared HLA-restricted.

Concerning this clone itself: Its antigen is unknown.

PCR involved 60 Vbeta and 13 Jbeta primers. The method was immunoSEQ multiplex PCR; TCRdb's version includes in-frame clones alone and lacks a portion of them. The sample shows 81,000 or so clones, just over 75% of them seen only once. Trimming cost V 0 bases and J 4 bases; bases outside gene matches: 7. This CDR3 is 16 amino acids long. Germline V lookup: CDR1 LGHNA, CDR2 YNFKEQ. The receptor comes from a man in his fifties or sixties in good health and CMV-seropositive. Sequencing was done on a sample of PBMCs. The rearrangement joins TRBV4-2 to TRBJ1-1, with 8 bases identical to TRBD1. DNA of the CDR3: TGTGCCAGCAGCCAAGATCGAGCCGGACAGGGCACTGAAGCTTTCTTT. Its protein is CASSQDRAGQGTEAFF.